This T cell receptor (beta chain) was sequenced in a study of T cell responses to AZD1222 COVID-19 vaccine. Findings of the study overall: Elevations in Spike-specific TCR breadth and depth followed administration of two AZD1222 doses. Repertoire sampling happened only post peak T cell response. Reports say nearly half of spike-specific TCRs go after unmutated variant regions.

Note on this clone: Its antigen is unknown.

The data were produced by immunoSEQ multiplex PCR, yet TCRdb's version contains in-frame clones alone and is incomplete. The sample yields 180,000 or so clones, over 80% seen once. The material was peripheral blood, obtained 28 days after the second dose of the MenACWY control vaccine. The source is an adult who received the MenACWY meningococcal vaccine as a control.

The CDR3: CASRGDWPMNTEAFF. For the CDR3, the DNA is TGTGCCAGCAGGGGAGACTGGCCTATGAACACTGAAGCTTTCTTT. The chain has TRBV11-3 and TRBJ1-1; D is undetermined. The germline V and J ends were trimmed by 6 bases and 0 bases, with 14 bases remaining between them. The CDR3 totals 15 residues. Per the germline V gene, CDR1 is SGHNT and CDR2 is YENEEA. Drawing the rest from reference TRBV11-3 and TRBJ1-1, the complete variable domain is EAGVVQSPRYKIIEKKQPVAFWCNPISGHNTLYWYLQNLGQGPELLIRYENEEAVDDSQLPKDRFSAERLKGVDSTLKIQPAELGDSAVYLCASRGDWPMNTEAFFGQGTRLTVV.